These 10 T cell receptor beta chains were sequenced from one sample in a study of breast tumors, draining lymph nodes, adjacent tissues (dated by TCRdb to the mid-2010s). The library was produced with multiplex PCR. TCRdb records Illumina HiSeq 2000 as the sequencer. Using fastp trimming at Q25 and MiXCR clonotype assembly, TCRdb reanalyzed the public sequencing data and kept in-frame beta chains. All rows with the same CDR3 protein become a single entry with the most common DNA and genes. In all, the sample holds around 250,000 distinct CDR3 sequences, and less than 40% of those were seen once. The top ten constitute roughly 3.5% of the sample. The lymph node samples were taken from the axillary draining lymph nodes of breast cancer patients. Sequenced material: axillary lymph node tissue. The receptor source for this set is a female donor with breast cancer. Some clones in this sample may be carry-over from other donors' samples.

J is TRBJ1-2 and V is TRBV11-2; 7 bases fit TRBD1. CDR1 SGHAT and CDR2 FQNNGV come from the germline V gene. Trimming at V came to 1 base and at J to 4 bases, leaving 6 bases not matched to a gene. This CDR3 has 15 residues. The CDR3 DNA follows: TGTGCCAGCAGCTTAGGTGCGGGACAGCTCTATGGCTACACCTTC. Amino acids: CASSLGAGQLYGYTF.

This chain links TRBV20-1 with TRBJ2-3, with 10 bases that match TRBD2. The CDR3 loop spans 14 amino acids. Germline trimming cut 3 bases from V and 7 bases from J; bases unmatched to any gene: 7. Germline loops: CDR1 DFQATT, CDR2 SNEGSKA (reference sequence). The CDR3 DNA is TGCAGTGCTAGGGGCAGCGGGGGGGCAAATACGCAGTATTTT. Its translation is CSARGSGGANTQYF.

This clonotype has a count of ten or more. The genes are TRBV2 and TRBJ2-5, with TRBD1 matching over 7 bases. V trimming: 7 bases; J trimming: 2 bases; junction bases outside the gene matches: 4. The CDR3 runs 13 residues. Per germline, CDR1 SNHLY and CDR2 FYNNEI. The CDR3 nucleotides are TGTGCCAGCACACCGGACAGGCAAGAGACCCAGTACTTC. Residues: CASTPDRQETQYF.

The chain combines TRBV20-1 with TRBJ2-5, with 7 bases lining up with TRBD1. V trimming: 6 bases; J trimming: 5 bases; junction bases outside the gene matches: 3. The CDR3 runs 11 residues. Per the germline V gene, CDR1 is DFQATT and CDR2 is SNEGSKA (reference sequence). CDR3: CSAADRETQYF. Here the CDR3 DNA reads TGCAGTGCCGCGGACAGGGAGACCCAGTACTTC.

The table lists this clonotype with many counts. The chain is built from TRBV6-6 and TRBJ1-2, with 8 bases matching TRBD1. The trim removed 7 bases at V and 3 bases at J, leaving 7 bases unmatched. The CDR3 is made up of 14 amino acids. Germline assignment: CDR1 MNHNY and CDR2 SVGAGI (reference sequence). The CDR3 spells CASKLTGDHYGYTF. The CDR3 DNA reads as TGTGCCAGCAAACTGACAGGGGACCACTATGGCTACACCTTC.

The rearrangement links TRBV15 to TRBJ1-2; no reliable D call. Looked up from germline, CDR1 is LNHNV and CDR2 is YYDKDF (reference sequence). Trimming stripped 5 bases from V and 7 bases from J, with 11 bases between. The CDR3 runs 12 residues. This CDR3 reads CATSGGRSGYTF. The CDR3 DNA is TGTGCCACCAGCGGAGGGAGGTCTGGCTACACCTTC.

This clonotype was counted many times. V gene TRBV7-8 combines with J gene TRBJ1-3; D is unresolved. The CDR3 totals 14 residues. Germline CDR1 reads SGHVS; CDR2 reads FQNEAQ. Trimming cost V 3 bases and J 0 bases, with 6 bases left between them. Here the CDR3 reads CASSLGPSGNTIYF. In nucleotides, the CDR3 is TGTGCCAGCAGCTTGGGTCCCTCTGGAAACACCATATATTTT.

This clonotype came up a few times. This may be a read error: a much more frequent sequence differs by one nucleotide. V usage is TRBV20-1 and J usage is TRBJ1-6; D is possibly TRBD1 (6 bases). The CDR3 spans 15 residues. V lost 1 base to trimming and J lost 9 bases, with 16 bases between them. The germline CDR1 and CDR2 sequences are DFQATT and SNEGSKA (reference sequence). Here the CDR3 DNA reads TGCAGTGCTAGAGCGGGGGCGAAAAATACTTCACCCCTCCACTTT. Protein sequence: CSARAGAKNTSPLHF.

In DNA, the CDR3 is TGTGCCAGCCGGTCCGGGACTAGCGGCTACGAGCAGTACTTC. As protein: CASRSGTSGYEQYF. The gene calls are TRBV27 and TRBJ2-7; 11 positions agree with TRBD2. The CDR3 is 14 amino acids. CDR1 MNHEY and CDR2 SMNVEV come from the germline V gene (reference sequence). V was clipped by 8 bases and J by 3 bases; unmatched bases: 6.

This clonotype was detected only a few times. The genes are TRBV5-4 and TRBJ2-7; D unresolved. The ends were cut back, 4 bases at V and 1 base at J, with 18 bases in the middle. CDR1 is SGHNT, CDR2 YYREEE, per germline (reference sequence). CDR3 length equals 16 residues. The DNA for the CDR3 is TGTGCCAGCAGCCCTACTCCACCGGGTCTTTCCTACGAGCAGTACTTC. Translation: CASSPTPPGLSYEQYF. Complete variable domain (other parts from reference TRBV5-4 and TRBJ2-7): ETGVTQSPTHLIKTRGQQVTLRCSSQSGHNTVSWYQQALGQGPQFIFQYYREEENGRGNFPPRFSGLQFPNYSSELNVNALELDDSALYLCASSPTPPGLSYEQYFGPGTRLTVT.